This T cell receptor (beta chain) was recovered during a study of T cells in Graves' hyperthyroidism and ophthalmopathy. RNA transcripts served as the template for amplifying TCR beta CDR3 regions. HTBI primers were used for first-round RT-PCR of the TCR CDR3. In TCRdb, the multiplex PCR reads were re-called with MiXCR into one record per CDR3 protein. This sample yields over 700,000 distinct CDR3 sequences, of which roughly 20% are seen a single time; around 15% belongs to the top ten. The V and J ends lost 0 bases and 1 base, in that order; junction bases with no gene match: 5. Germline V gene data show CDR1 as MNHEY and CDR2 as SVGEGT. The CDR3 has 17 residues. The sample holds many counts of this clonotype.

This TCR derives from a woman in her 50s with Graves' hyperthyroidism that later progressed to Graves' ophthalmopathy. V and J are TRBV6-2 or TRBV6-3 and TRBJ2-2; 7 nucleotides line up with TRBD1. The sequencing input was blood. In nucleotides, the CDR3 is TGTGCCAGCAGTTACTCGATAGGACAGGTGAACACCGGGGAGCTGTTTTTT. The encoded protein is CASSYSIGQVNTGELFF.